A selection of T cell receptor beta chains follows, all from one sample in a study of human T cells and chemical hapten exposure. TCRdb fed the RACE reads into MiXCR, producing one record per CDR3 protein. The sample records 82,000 or so distinct CDR3 sequences, 10% to 15% being singletons. Source: whole blood, taken in connection with sensitization to the hapten diphenylcyclopropenone (DPC). These receptors were collected from a woman aged 50 to 65 with alopecia areata. Some clones in this sample may be carry-over from other donors' samples. Both conserved end residues are part of each CDR3. Fields, in order: D gene, J gene, V gene, clone size, CDR3 protein, CDR3 DNA. The D gene is left open where the match is weak. Where a row states a size, it is once, few, many or the class of an expanded clone; other rows omit it.

.,TRBJ1-4,TRBV6-4,few,CASSAKGSPLATNEKLFF,TGTGCCAGCAGTGCAAAGGGCAGTCCCCTGGCAACTAATGAAAAACTGTTTTTT
.,TRBJ2-2,TRBV12-3/TRBV12-4,many,CASRTGANTGELFF,TGTGCCAGCAGGACAGGAGCGAACACCGGGGAGCTGTTTTTT
TRBD2,TRBJ2-7,TRBV7-9,.,CASSPPAGGFYEQYF,TGTGCCAGCAGCCCCCCAGCGGGAGGTTTCTACGAGCAGTACTTC
.,TRBJ1-4,TRBV2,.,CASSETRTNEKLFF,TGTGCCAGCAGTGAGACGAGGACTAATGAAAAACTGTTTTTT
.,TRBJ2-5,TRBV10-1,few,CASSESGTRGETQYF,TGCGCCAGCAGTGAGTCCGGGACCCGGGGGGAGACCCAGTACTTC
TRBD2,TRBJ2-2,TRBV4-1,few,CASSQLSGRTGELFF,TGCGCCAGCAGCCAACTTAGCGGGAGGACCGGGGAGCTGTTTTTT
.,TRBJ2-1,TRBV3-1,few,CASSLAAYNEQFF,TGTGCCAGCAGTCTAGCAGCCTACAATGAGCAGTTCTTC
.,TRBJ1-2,TRBV2,.,CASSEANLAGLYGYTF,TGTGCCAGCAGTGAAGCGAATTTAGCAGGTCTCTATGGCTACACCTTC
.,TRBJ2-1,TRBV13,.,CASSLGRARAWPYNEQFF,TGTGCCAGCAGCTTAGGTCGTGCGCGGGCGTGGCCTTACAATGAGCAGTTCTTC
TRBD1,TRBJ1-2,TRBV24-1,many,CATGDRGDYGYTF,TGTGCCACGGGGGACAGGGGCGACTATGGCTACACCTTC
.,TRBJ1-1,TRBV12-3/TRBV12-4,many,CASSLQGGAEAFF,TGTGCCAGCAGTTTACAGGGAGGGGCTGAAGCTTTCTTT
.,TRBJ2-1,TRBV6-4,many,CASSDFWLASKDEQFF,TGTGCCAGCAGTGACTTCTGGCTAGCCAGTAAGGATGAGCAGTTCTTC
TRBD1,TRBJ2-7,TRBV9,.,CASRGGQGAREQYF,TGTGCCAGCAGGGGAGGACAGGGGGCGCGGGAGCAGTACTTC
.,TRBJ1-2,TRBV11-2,many,CASSGVGGHYGYTF,TGTGCCAGCAGCGGAGTCGGGGGCCACTATGGCTACACCTTC
.,TRBJ2-3,TRBV2,.,CASSPPPLAKGTDTQYF,TGTGCCAGCAGCCCACCTCCTCTAGCTAAAGGCACAGATACGCAGTATTTT
.,TRBJ1-1,TRBV20-1,.,CSAPNGGTEAFF,TGCAGTGCCCCCAATGGGGGCACTGAAGCTTTCTTT
.,TRBJ2-3,TRBV2,.,CASTFREPATAQYF,TGTGCCAGCACGTTCCGAGAGCCGGCAACTGCGCAGTATTTT
TRBD1,TRBJ2-7,TRBV5-1,many,CASSWGTGSYEQYF,TGCGCCAGCAGCTGGGGGACAGGTTCCTACGAGCAGTACTTC
.,TRBJ2-5,TRBV7-2,.,CASSMTFQETQYF,TGTGCCAGCAGCATGACTTTCCAAGAGACCCAGTACTTC
.,TRBJ1-1,TRBV20-1,.,CSARSGPSYMNTEAFF,TGCAGTGCTAGAAGTGGACCGTCGTATATGAACACTGAAGCTTTCTTT
.,TRBJ2-5,TRBV9,many,CASARQYQETQYF,TGTGCCAGCGCGAGACAGTACCAAGAGACCCAGTACTTC
.,TRBJ2-1,TRBV6-2/TRBV6-3,many,CASSYSVGQGTRSYNEQFF,TGTGCCAGCAGTTACTCTGTGGGTCAGGGGACGCGTTCCTACAATGAGCAGTTCTTC
TRBD2,TRBJ2-5,TRBV20-1,few,CSSRRLAGVAVSETQYF,TGCAGTTCGAGGCGGCTAGCGGGAGTAGCTGTTTCTGAGACCCAGTACTTC
.,TRBJ1-2,TRBV27,few,CASGRAYGYTF,TGTGCCAGCGGGCGAGCTTATGGCTACACCTTC
.,TRBJ1-1,TRBV7-5,.,CISVPLCSREAFF,.
.,TRBJ1-5,TRBV3-1,.,CASSQGDNQPQHF,TGTGCCAGCAGCCAAGGGGACAATCAGCCCCAGCATTTT
.,TRBJ2-1,TRBV20-1,few,CSASPWESPYNEQFF,TGCAGTGCTAGCCCCTGGGAAAGTCCCTACAATGAGCAGTTCTTC
TRBD2,TRBJ2-3,TRBV11-2,.,CASSLVAWAGAADTQYF,TGTGCCAGCAGCTTAGTTGCTTGGGCGGGAGCTGCAGATACGCAGTATTTT
TRBD2,TRBJ2-3,TRBV11-3,few,CASSLVAGGSTDTQYF,TGTGCCAGCAGCTTAGTGGCGGGAGGCAGCACAGATACGCAGTATTTT
.,TRBJ1-1,TRBV20-1,.,CSVKTEAFF,TGCAGTGTAAAGACTGAAGCTTTCTTT
.,TRBJ1-6,TRBV11-2,.,CASSPDRDSPLHF,TGTGCCAGCAGCCCCGACAGAGATTCACCCCTCCACTTT
.,TRBJ1-1,TRBV11-2,few,CASSWGRNTEAFF,TGTGCCAGCAGCTGGGGGCGGAACACTGAAGCTTTCTTT
TRBD1,TRBJ2-2,TRBV7-6,.,CASSSGLQGATWAGELFF,TGTGCCAGCAGCTCCGGCTTACAGGGGGCTACTTGGGCCGGGGAGCTGTTTTTT
.,TRBJ1-2,TRBV30,many,CAWSTGTATNYGYTF,TGTGCCTGGAGTACCGGGACCGCTACCAACTATGGCTACACCTTC
TRBD2,TRBJ2-1,TRBV28,few,CASGELVSGGDEQFF,TGTGCCAGCGGCGAGTTAGTGTCGGGGGGTGATGAGCAGTTCTTC
.,TRBJ2-1,TRBV6-1,few,CASRITYNEQFF,TGTGCCAGCAGGATAACCTACAATGAGCAGTTCTTC
.,TRBJ2-2,TRBV29-1,.,CSIAEHRDTGELFF,TGCAGCATTGCCGAACACAGGGACACCGGGGAGCTGTTTTTT
.,TRBJ1-5,TRBV29-1,.,CSVAGSNQPQHF,TGCAGCGTTGCGGGCAGCAATCAGCCCCAGCATTTT
TRBD2,TRBJ2-7,TRBV6-5,many,CASSYGLAGERLYF,TGTGCCAGCAGTTACGGACTAGCGGGAGAGCGTCTGTACTTC
TRBD1,TRBJ2-3,TRBV10-2,.,CASRDRGGPDTQYF,TGCGCCAGCAGGGACAGGGGGGGCCCAGATACGCAGTATTTT
TRBD1,TRBJ2-7,TRBV19,.,CASSTDHLGTAQYYEQYF,TGTGCCAGTAGTACCGACCACCTCGGGACAGCCCAATACTACGAGCAGTACTTC
TRBD1,TRBJ2-7,TRBV5-1,many,CASSSPGQGAWEQYF,TGCGCCAGCAGCTCTCCGGGACAGGGGGCATGGGAGCAGTACTTC
.,TRBJ1-2,TRBV6-6,.,CASTGGSGGLFGYTF,TGTGCCAGCACTGGAGGATCGGGCGGTCTGTTTGGCTACACCTTC
TRBD1,TRBJ1-3,TRBV7-8,.,CASSLVRTGRRGENTIYF,TGTGCCAGCAGCTTAGTACGGACAGGGAGAAGAGGGGAAAACACCATATATTTT
.,TRBJ2-3,TRBV10-3,few,CAISDSRVDTDTQYF,TGTGCCATCAGTGACTCGCGTGTTGACACAGATACGCAGTATTTT
TRBD1,TRBJ1-1,TRBV7-9,many,CASSLGTGWHTEAFF,TGTGCCAGCAGCTTAGGGACAGGGTGGCACACTGAAGCTTTCTTT
TRBD2,TRBJ2-3,TRBV7-8,few,CASSLTGTSGTYTDTQYF,TGTGCCAGCAGCTTGACTGGGACTAGCGGGACCTACACAGATACGCAGTATTTT
.,TRBJ2-7,TRBV21-1,many,CASSIQREFDEQYF,TGTGCCAGCAGCATCCAGCGGGAGTTCGACGAGCAGTACTTC
TRBD2,TRBJ2-7,TRBV7-2,.,CASSLAPSGRYEQYF,TGTGCCAGCAGCTTAGCTCCTAGCGGACGCTACGAGCAGTACTTC